This TCR beta chain is drawn from a study of PD-L1 blockade in urothelial cancer (dated by TCRdb to 2015 to 2018). Study-wide context: All patients started therapy at some point between 2014 and 2016 and received atezolizumab 1,200 mg intravenously every 3 weeks. Patients had an ECOG performance status of 0 or 1 and had received between 0 and 3 prior chemotherapy regimens. Pretreatment blood TCR-seq was available for about 27 patients, at least one posttreatment blood collection was obtained for 24 patients, and tumor TCR-seq was available for 24 patients. The study was an exploratory multi-omic analysis of somatic, immune and clinical correlates of response to PD-L1 blockade with atezolizumab in urothelial cancer. Durable clinical benefit was achieved by nine patients and was not achieved by 20 patients. Whole exome sequencing and RNA sequencing of pretreatment tumors were performed alongside TCR sequencing in the same patients. Blood samples gave median yields of approximately 130,000 T cells and 82,636 unique TCRs, along with a median clonality of around 0.075. Twenty-five of 29 patients were identified as males with urothelial cancer of bladder origin, and a prior smoking history was reported by 18 of 29 patients. Blood samples were analyzed at two time points: 3 weeks after treatment start (second dose) and 6 weeks after treatment start. TCR sequencing covered pretreatment tumor samples and matched, serially collected peripheral blood taken before and after atezolizumab treatment. Durable clinical benefit was defined as a progression-free survival longer than 6 months, and TCR features were additionally tested against progression-free survival and overall survival. General conclusions and limits of the study: Because of the small sample size (n ≈ 27) and the many exploratory analyses performed, the results are intended to be regarded as hypothesis-generating. Greater expansion of tumor-associated TCR clones in peripheral blood 3 weeks after the start of treatment was observed in patients with durable benefit (n of about 24, p = 0.022). A pretreatment peripheral blood TCR clonality below the median was linked to improved progression-free and overall survival.

On this clone itself: Its antigen is not yet known. Per-base quality was not reported, and no clone a single base away is much larger than it.

Explained via the paper, the time point label denotes: pretreatment peripheral blood. A cohort of about 30 patients with locally advanced or metastatic urothelial carcinoma, treated at Memorial Sloan Kettering on a trial protocol, was included. Peripheral blood mononuclear cells were collected pretreatment and during treatment, at between 1 and 8 total time points per patient. The Qiagen DNeasy Blood extraction kit was used to purify genomic DNA from total PBMCs and tumor samples. PBMCs were collected pretreatment and during treatment, and were isolated and stored as previously described. The CDR1 and CDR2 encoded by the germline V gene are MNHEY and SVGAGI. The trim is 5 bases for V and 5 bases for J, with a gap of 13 bases between the germline ends. The CDR3, from cysteine to phenylalanine, totals 15 residues. The CDR3 DNA has 45 bases and is translated from base 1. Each PCR received spiked-in synthetic TCR analog templates so that absolute template abundance could be estimated from read counts. TCRbeta CDR3 regions were amplified from genomic DNA with bias-controlled V and J gene primers using the immunoSEQ assay. Sequencing of rearranged TCRbeta segments was performed at approximately 20X coverage. In the authors' own workflow: Clustering was used to correct sequencing errors, and CDR3s were annotated against IMGT to assign V, D and J genes. Out-of-frame and stop-codon sequences were excluded, and only productive TCRbeta rearrangements were used in downstream analyses. Clonality was computed as one minus Shannon entropy normalized by the log of the number of unique productive sequences. Clones differing between time points or between blood and tumor were identified using Fisher's exact test with Benjamini-Hochberg correction, with an adjusted p below 0.01 applied as the threshold. TCRdb holds this immuneACCESS table with in-frame rearrangements only. Some clones are missing; in checked studies, unresolved V genes explain under half, and the rest has no known cause. The V and J calls and clone size are taken from that table; D and trimming were inferred from the DNA. The sample records tens of thousands of clones, 86% of which are singletons. More than 12% of the sample lies in the top ten.

This clonotype was sampled from a man aged 55 to 70 with urothelial cancer. The sample was PBMCs, taken around atezolizumab (anti-PD-L1) treatment. This chain joins TRBV6-5 to TRBJ1-6; the best D guess is TRBD1, with 5 bases matching. The CDR3 amino acid sequence is: CASSPPGGNNSPLHF. The base sequence is TGTGCCAGCAGTCCTCCCGGGGGAAATAATTCACCCCTCCACTTT.